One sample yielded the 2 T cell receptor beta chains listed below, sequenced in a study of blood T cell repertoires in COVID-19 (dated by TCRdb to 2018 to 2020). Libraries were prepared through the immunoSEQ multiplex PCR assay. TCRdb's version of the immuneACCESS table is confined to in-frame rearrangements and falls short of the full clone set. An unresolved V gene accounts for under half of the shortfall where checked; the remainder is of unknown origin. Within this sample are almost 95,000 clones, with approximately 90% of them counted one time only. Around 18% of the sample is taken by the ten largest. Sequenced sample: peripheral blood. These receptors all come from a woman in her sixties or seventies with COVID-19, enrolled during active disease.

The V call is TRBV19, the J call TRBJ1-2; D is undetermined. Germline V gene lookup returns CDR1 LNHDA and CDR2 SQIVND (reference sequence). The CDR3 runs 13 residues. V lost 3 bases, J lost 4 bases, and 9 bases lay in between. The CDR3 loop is CASSIGSGYGYTF. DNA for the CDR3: TGTGCCAGTAGTATTGGCAGCGGCTATGGCTACACCTTC.

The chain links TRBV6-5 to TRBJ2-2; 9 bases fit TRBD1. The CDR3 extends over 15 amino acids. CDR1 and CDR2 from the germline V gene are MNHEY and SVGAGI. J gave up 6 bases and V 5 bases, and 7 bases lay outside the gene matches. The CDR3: CASSRTGAGAGELFF. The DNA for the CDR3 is TGTGCCAGCAGTCGGACAGGGGCAGGGGCCGGGGAGCTGTTTTTT.